These T cell receptor beta chains were read from a single sample in a study of blood T cells in healthy people across ages. One entry per CDR3 protein results from TCRdb running MiXCR on the 5' RACE reads. Here the sample spans around 1,500,000 distinct CDR3 sequences, roughly 28% being singletons. Material for sequencing was blood. These receptor sequences come from a woman between 25 and 40 years old in good health. Each CDR3 is given with its conserved first and last residue. Fields, in order: D gene, J gene, clone size, V gene, CDR3 DNA, CDR3 protein. The D gene is left open where the match is weak. Only part of the rows carry a size: once, few, many, or a class if the clone is expanded.

TRBD2 TRBJ2-7 - TRBV5-1 TGCGCCAGCAGCTTGGTGCCAGCGGGAGCGTCAAGTTTATATGAGCAGTACTTC CASSLVPAGASSLYEQYF
- TRBJ2-1 few TRBV9 TGTGCCAGCAGCGTCTACCTCGGTGGGCCCCAGTTCTTC CASSVYLGGPQFF
- TRBJ2-5 many TRBV7-9 TGTGCCAGCAGCTCCACTAGGGTAGAGACCCAGTACTTC CASSSTRVETQYF
- TRBJ1-1 few TRBV9 TGTGCCAGCAGCGTACAAAAGGGCACTGAAGCTTTCTTT CASSVQKGTEAFF
- TRBJ2-5 - TRBV5-1 TGCGCCAGCAGCTTGGGCGGCGGCTCAGGAGAGACCCAGTACTTC CASSLGGGSGETQYF
- TRBJ2-5 - TRBV12-3/TRBV12-4 TGTGCCAGCAGAAAACGGGGACGGCTCCAAGAGACCCAGTACTTC CASRKRGRLQETQYF
TRBD1 TRBJ2-7 - TRBV28 TGTGCCAGCATTCCCAGGACAGGGGGGTCCTACGTGCAGTACTTC CASIPRTGGSYVQYF
TRBD2 TRBJ2-7 few TRBV5-1 TGCGCCAGCAGCTTGGTTAGCGGGGGGGACGAGCAGTACTTC CASSLVSGGDEQYF
- TRBJ2-1 - TRBV7-9 TGTGCAGAAGCCGCCGCCTTAAGGGATGAGCAGTTCTTC CAEAAALRDEQFF
TRBD2 TRBJ2-1 few TRBV12-3/TRBV12-4 TGTGCCAGCAGTCGCCCCGGGACTAGCGGGAGTTTCTCCTACAATGAGCAGTTCTTC CASSRPGTSGSFSYNEQFF
- TRBJ2-4 - TRBV28 TGTGCCGGCAGTTTAGAAGGGTTTCAGTACTTC CAGSLEGFQYF
TRBD1 TRBJ1-1 - TRBV7-9 TGTGCCAGCAGCTACGGGACAGCTGAAGCTTTCTTT CASSYGTAEAFF
- TRBJ2-7 few TRBV7-9 TGTGCCAGCAGCTTCCGGGACATCCCCTACGAGCAGTACTTC CASSFRDIPYEQYF
TRBD2 TRBJ2-5 few TRBV6-1 TGTGCCAGCAGTCGTACCCAAGGGACTAGCGGGAGGGCCGCCCGAGATACCCAGTACTTC CASSRTQGTSGRAARDTQYF
- TRBJ2-4 few TRBV20-1 TGCAGTGCTAGAGACCCCTTCCTGGCCATTCAGTACTTC CSARDPFLAIQYF